Listed below are T cell receptor beta chains from one sample, sequenced in a study of somatic mutations in cytotoxic T cells in rheumatoid arthritis. TCRdb keeps only in-frame clones here, not all; method: immunoSEQ multiplex PCR. The table has some 35,000 clones, approximately 80% seen once; the top ten hold more than 2.5%. Material for sequencing was CD8+ T cells sorted from blood. These receptors were obtained from a man in his forties in good health. Both conserved end residues are part of each CDR3. Fields, in order: V gene, D gene, clone size, J gene, CDR3 protein, CDR3 DNA. The D gene is left open where the match is weak. A clone size is listed for some rows: how often the clone was seen (once, few, many), or a class if it is expanded.

TRBV15	TRBD1	-	TRBJ1-1	CATSRTGQGARSTEAFF	TGTGCCACCAGCAGAACCGGACAGGGGGCGCGGAGCACTGAAGCTTTCTTT
TRBV7-6	TRBD2	-	TRBJ2-7	CASSLSSGSYEQYF	TGTGCCAGCAGCTTATCTAGCGGTTCCTACGAGCAGTACTTC
TRBV11-2	-	once	TRBJ1-1	CASSLIWVNTEAFF	TGTGCCAGCAGCTTGATTTGGGTGAACACTGAAGCTTTCTTT
TRBV4-1	TRBD2	few	TRBJ2-1	CASSQAPGTSSYNEQFF	TGCGCCAGCAGCCAAGCCCCGGGGACTAGCTCCTACAATGAGCAGTTCTTC
TRBV6-6	-	-	TRBJ2-1	CASSYRGLNEQFF	TGTGCCAGCAGTTACCGGGGATTGAATGAGCAGTTCTTC
TRBV11-1	TRBD2	-	TRBJ2-1	CASSLGGSSYNEQFF	TGTGCCAGCAGCTTAGGCGGGAGCTCCTACAATGAGCAGTTCTTC
TRBV28	-	few	TRBJ1-5	CASSQETGNNQPQHF	TGTGCCAGCAGCCAGGAGACAGGCAACAATCAGCCCCAGCATTTT
TRBV5-1	TRBD2	once	TRBJ2-7	CASTEAGGREQYF	TGCGCCAGCACAGAGGCGGGGGGACGCGAGCAGTACTTC
TRBV18	-	-	TRBJ2-7	CASSTLGGYYEQYF	TGTGCCAGCTCGACCCTCGGGGGCTACTACGAGCAGTACTTC
TRBV6-1	TRBD1	-	TRBJ1-5	CASSDGQEGGQPQHF	TGTGCCAGCAGTGACGGACAGGAAGGGGGCCAGCCCCAGCATTTT
TRBV4-3	-	-	TRBJ1-1	CASSQDFMNTEAFF	TGCGCCAGCAGCCAAGACTTCATGAACACTGAAGCTTTCTTT
TRBV29-1	-	-	TRBJ2-1	CSVDRSYNEQFF	TGCAGCGTCGACAGAAGCTACAATGAGCAGTTCTTC
TRBV28	-	-	TRBJ1-1	CASRDTGDKAFF	TGTGCCAGCAGGGACACGGGGGATAAAGCTTTCTTT
TRBV27	-	-	TRBJ2-1	CASSLGNEQFF	TGTGCCAGCAGTTTGGGCAATGAGCAGTTCTTC
TRBV7-9	-	-	TRBJ2-1	CASSHNLGRIHNEQFF	TGTGCCAGCAGCCATAACCTGGGACGGATACACAATGAGCAGTTCTTC
TRBV7-9	-	-	TRBJ2-7	CASSLGLTSEQYF	TGTGCCAGCAGCTTGGGTTTGACGTCGGAGCAGTACTTC
TRBV29-1	-	-	TRBJ2-1	CSVERSDWLQFF	TGCAGCGTTGAAAGGTCTGACTGGTTACAGTTCTTC
TRBV11-3	-	-	TRBJ2-7	CASSLGETYEQYF	TGTGCCAGCAGCTTAGGAGAGACTTACGAGCAGTACTTC
TRBV7-2	-	-	TRBJ1-1	CASSGTGVGTEAFF	TGTGCCAGCAGCGGGACGGGTGTGGGCACTGAAGCTTTCTTT
TRBV5-1	-	-	TRBJ1-4	CASSLLVLAEGEEKLFF	TGCGCCAGCAGCTTGTTGGTCCTGGCGGAGGGGGAAGAAAAACTGTTTTTT
TRBV19	-	-	TRBJ1-1	CASSIADRWGPSTEAFF	TGTGCCAGTAGTATAGCAGACAGGTGGGGACCTAGCACTGAAGCTTTCTTT
TRBV4-1	-	-	TRBJ2-7	CASSQVLSQSYEQYF	TGCGCCAGCAGCCAAGTTTTAAGTCAGTCCTACGAGCAGTACTTC
TRBV11-3	-	-	TRBJ2-3	CASSLGSRTDTQYF	TGTGCCAGCAGCTTAGGATCTCGCACAGATACGCAGTATTTT
TRBV5-4	TRBD1	-	TRBJ2-7	CASSGQGVEQYF	TGTGCCAGCAGCGGACAGGGAGTCGAGCAGTACTTC
TRBV27	-	-	TRBJ2-7	CASSSLGGNYEQYF	TGTGCCAGCAGTTCTTTAGGGGGGAACTACGAGCAGTACTTC
TRBV28	TRBD1	-	TRBJ2-3	CASSPRTGSSTDTQYF	TGTGCCAGCAGTCCCCGGACAGGCTCTAGCACAGATACGCAGTATTTT
TRBV28	-	-	TRBJ1-2	CASSLGQRAGYTF	TGTGCCAGCAGTTTGGGCCAGCGTGCGGGCTACACCTTC
TRBV11-2	TRBD2	-	TRBJ2-1	CASSSLLAGDNEQFF	TGTGCCAGCAGCTCCTTACTAGCGGGTGACAATGAGCAGTTCTTC
TRBV13	-	-	TRBJ2-7	CASSRSTGTEQYF	TGTGCCAGCAGCCGCTCCACAGGGACCGAGCAGTACTTC
TRBV28	-	few	TRBJ2-7	CASSSASYEQYF	TGTGCCAGCAGTTCCGCTTCCTACGAGCAGTACTTC
TRBV6-5	-	-	TRBJ1-1	CASSYGGGQNTEAFF	TGTGCCAGCAGTTACGGAGGGGGGCAGAACACTGAAGCTTTCTTT
TRBV19	TRBD1	-	TRBJ1-2	CASSIVLQGAGYGYTF	TGTGCCAGTAGTATAGTTCTGCAGGGGGCTGGCTATGGCTACACCTTC
TRBV19	-	-	TRBJ2-1	CASQSAGTYNEQFF	TGTGCCAGTCAAAGCGCGGGAACTTACAATGAGCAGTTCTTC
TRBV18	-	once	TRBJ2-7	CASSPVDTTYEQYF	TGTGCCAGCTCACCAGTGGACACAACCTACGAGCAGTACTTC
TRBV7-6	TRBD2	-	TRBJ2-1	CASSLGGRGSEQFF	TGTGCCAGCAGCTTGGGAGGGCGGGGCAGTGAGCAGTTCTTC
TRBV27	-	once	TRBJ1-1	CASSTGPYTEAFF	TGTGCCAGCAGTACGGGACCGTACACTGAAGCTTTCTTT
TRBV5-1	-	once	TRBJ1-1	CASSLGPPMVTNTEAFF	TGCGCCAGCAGCTTGGGACCTCCAATGGTTACGAACACTGAAGCTTTCTTT
TRBV21-1	-	-	TRBJ2-3	CASSKVRETDTQYF	TGTGCCAGCAGCAAAGTTCGGGAGACAGATACGCAGTATTTT
TRBV7-9	-	-	TRBJ2-5	CASSSRETQYF	TGTGCCAGCAGCTCTAGAGAGACCCAGTACTTC
TRBV19	TRBD1	-	TRBJ1-4	CASSRDRVYEKLFF	TGTGCCAGTAGTCGGGACAGGGTATACGAAAAACTGTTTTTT
TRBV4-1	TRBD2	-	TRBJ2-3	CASSQALADPNTQYF	TGCGCCAGCAGCCAAGCACTAGCGGATCCCAATACGCAGTATTTT
TRBV15	-	few	TRBJ2-1	CATSRFGGNEQFF	TGTGCCACCAGCAGATTCGGGGGCAATGAGCAGTTCTTC
TRBV6-5	TRBD2	-	TRBJ2-7	CASSYSQREFPYEQYF	TGTGCCAGCAGTTACTCGCAGCGGGAGTTTCCCTACGAGCAGTACTTC
TRBV7-2	-	-	TRBJ2-7	CASSPDGYEQYF	TGTGCCAGCAGCCCGGACGGCTACGAGCAGTACTTC
TRBV19	TRBD1	-	TRBJ1-1	CASSLTGQGAAEAFF	TGTGCCAGTAGTTTGACCGGACAGGGCGCGGCTGAAGCTTTCTTT
TRBV7-3	TRBD2	-	TRBJ2-1	CASSAGLAPSNEQFF	TGTGCCAGCAGCGCGGGACTAGCGCCAAGCAATGAGCAGTTCTTC
TRBV30	-	-	TRBJ2-1	CAWSVLVNEQFF	TGTGCCTGGAGTGTACTCGTAAATGAGCAGTTCTTC
TRBV30	-	-	TRBJ2-7	CAWSPTGLRSYEQYF	TGTGCCTGGAGCCCTACGGGGTTGAGGAGCTACGAGCAGTACTTC
TRBV27	-	-	TRBJ2-7	CASSGGPLDATPSYEQYF	TGTGCCAGCAGTGGCGGACCCCTGGACGCAACCCCATCCTACGAGCAGTACTTC
TRBV10-3	TRBD2	-	TRBJ2-3	CAISESRTSGSWPDTQYF	TGTGCCATCAGTGAGTCAAGGACTAGCGGGAGCTGGCCAGATACGCAGTATTTT